This TCR beta chain was captured by sequencing in a study of T cells after yellow fever vaccination. About this clonotype: Its target is not known.

The CDR3 loop spans 16 amino acids. V lost 2 bases and J lost 2; bases outside the gene matches: 10. Germline CDR1 is SGHDT and CDR2 is YYEEEE. TCRdb ran MiXCR on the 5' RACE reads and lists one entry per CDR3 protein. The sample yields about 630,000 distinct CDR3 sequences, 9% to 15% seen once. General observations from the study: Post-booster reappearance was seen for most primary-vaccination clones (around 96% CD4, 80% to 90% CD8).

Sequencing was performed on PBMCs, taken on the day of the yellow fever booster vaccination. The chain employs TRBV5-6 and TRBJ2-7; 7 bases map to TRBD1. The receptor was derived from a man aged 25-45 years who received the YFV17D yellow fever vaccine. CDR3 protein: CASSLQMGQKTYEQYF. As DNA, the CDR3 is TGTGCCAGCAGCTTACAAATGGGACAGAAGACCTACGAGCAGTACTTC.